These 25 T cell receptor beta chains originate from one sample sequenced in a study of CD8 T cells in Susac syndrome. Reverse transcription of roughly 0.5 to 1 ug RNA was carried out with random hexamers. TCRdb reanalysed the immunoSEQ multiplex PCR reads using MiXCR and keeps one entry per CDR3 protein. The data hold about 140,000 distinct CDR3 sequences, with around 96% observed a single time. The sequencing sample was made of CD4+ T cells from PBMCs. All receptors come from a human donor with multiple sclerosis.

The chain carries TRBV5-5 and TRBJ1-5; tentatively, D is TRBD1 (5 bases). The CDR3 loop spans 15 amino acids. The ends were cut back, 4 bases at V and 5 bases at J, with 16 bases in the middle. Germline CDR1 is SGHKS and CDR2 is YYEKEE (reference sequence). CDR3 in DNA: TGTGCCAGCAGCAAATTCTACGGGGGGGATCAGCCCCAGCATTTT. Amino acid sequence: CASSKFYGGDQPQHF.

CDR3 nucleotide sequence: TGTGCCAGCAGTCCCAGGGGTGCAGCAGGGTATGGCTACACCTTC. It codes for CASSPRGAAGYGYTF. V gene TRBV12-3 or TRBV12-4 combines with J gene TRBJ1-2; TRBD1 is a possible D gene (6 bases). The germline V and J ends were trimmed by 5 bases and 5 bases, with 18 bases remaining between them. The CDR3 is 15 residues long.

The chain employs TRBV20-1 and TRBJ1-6, with no clear D. Germline values: CDR1 DFQATT, CDR2 SNEGSKA (reference sequence). V lost 0 bases and J lost 4, with 7 bases in between. There are 14 residues in the CDR3. The CDR3 loop is CSAREAQYNSPLHF. The CDR3 nucleotides are TGCAGTGCTAGAGAAGCACAGTATAATTCACCCCTCCACTTT.

The chain has TRBV5-1 and TRBJ1-2, with D unclear. Germline CDR1 is SGHRS and CDR2 is YFSETQ. This CDR3 has 12 residues. Trimming left V 4 bases short and J 8 bases short, with 12 bases between. The CDR3 coding sequence is TGCGCCAGCAGCCTCGGCCCTGGGGGCTACACCTTC. Translating gives CASSLGPGGYTF.

CDR3 residues: CASSSGSASGTQYF. CDR3 in DNA: TGTGCCAGCAGTTCGGGTTCGGCTTCGGGGACCCAGTACTTC. The gene calls are TRBV6-2 or TRBV6-3 and TRBJ2-5, with D uncertain. The V end was cut by 4 bases, the J end by 7 bases, with 16 bases between. CDR3 size: 14 residues. Germline CDR1 is MNHEY and CDR2 is SVGEGT.

The rearrangement joins TRBV12-3 or TRBV12-4 to TRBJ2-3; 9 bases map to TRBD2. V lost 6 bases and J lost 4; bases outside the gene matches: 8. The CDR3 is 15 amino acids. CDR3 sequence (DNA): TGTGCCAGCAGCGCGGGGGGGCGGAAGTCAGATACGCAGTATTTT. Protein sequence: CASSAGGRKSDTQYF.

This clonotype occurred once. J is TRBJ2-5 and V is TRBV12-3 or TRBV12-4; D possibly corresponds to TRBD1 (6 bases). Trimming stripped 5 bases from V and 1 base from J, with 8 bases between. This CDR3 has 13 amino acids. The CDR3 reads CASSVRGQETQYF. The CDR3 region has the DNA TGTGCCAGCAGTGTCAGGGGCCAAGAGACCCAGTACTTC.

The chain is built from TRBV20-1 and TRBJ2-5; 12 positions agree with TRBD2. This CDR3 contains 13 residues. V lost 6 bases to trimming and J lost 3 bases; unmatched junction nucleotides: 2. The germline gives CDR1 DFQATT, CDR2 SNEGSKA (reference sequence). Here the CDR3 DNA reads TGCAGTGCAAGACTAGCGGGGGAAGAGACCCAGTACTTC. This gives the protein CSARLAGEETQYF.

The chain links TRBV20-1 to TRBJ1-2; the D is unclear. CDR1 is DFQATT and CDR2 is SNEGSKA in the germline V gene (reference sequence). V gave up 4 bases and J gave up 2 bases, with 14 bases separating them. There are 14 residues in the CDR3. CDR3 amino acids: CSATVGLTNYGYTF. The CDR3 DNA reads as TGCAGTGCTACCGTCGGGCTCACGAACTATGGCTACACCTTC.

This clonotype was detected only a few times. The V gene is TRBV6-5, the J gene TRBJ2-1, with TRBD2 matching 7 bases. The germline V gene has CDR1 MNHEY and CDR2 SVGAGI. The CDR3 consists of 17 residues. V dropped 0 bases and J dropped 4; count of bases not matched to a gene: 9. The CDR3, as DNA: TGTGCCAGCAGTTACTCTCCACCGAGCGGGATTTACAATGAGCAGTTCTTC. Its protein product is CASSYSPPSGIYNEQFF.

This sequence joins TRBV5-1 and TRBJ2-2; D not resolved. The V gene lost 0 bases and the J gene lost 3 bases, with 3 bases spanning the gap. Germline lookup yields CDR1 SGHRS and CDR2 YFSETQ. This CDR3 is 13 amino acids long. DNA of the CDR3: TGCGCCAGCAGCTTGGCTGACACCGGGGAGCTGTTTTTT. Its translation: CASSLADTGELFF.

V and J are TRBV7-3 and TRBJ2-3; no definite D call. The length of the CDR3 is 14 residues. The V and J ends lost 3 bases and 4 bases respectively, with 11 bases between them. The V gene's germline CDR1 is SGHTA and CDR2 FQGTGA. The CDR3 DNA sequence: TGTGCCAGCAGCTTCACCCCTAGGGCAGATACGCAGTATTTT. This gives the protein CASSFTPRADTQYF.

This clonotype was detected once. The J gene is TRBJ1-2, the V gene TRBV20-1, with 7 bases identical to TRBD1. Trimming cost V 4 bases and J 7 bases; bases outside gene matches: 9. The CDR3 has 13 amino acids. CDR1 is DFQATT and CDR2 is SNEGSKA in the germline V gene (reference sequence). CDR3 sequence reads: CSAKTGTRAGYTF. The CDR3 DNA is TGCAGTGCTAAGACAGGGACACGTGCTGGCTACACCTTC.

The chain carries TRBV24-1 and TRBJ1-5; D remains ambiguous. CDR3 length: 13 amino acids. The V gene's germline CDR1 is KGHDR and CDR2 SFDVKD. The V end lost 4 bases, the J end lost 2 bases, and 5 bases lay between the germline ends. Here the CDR3 DNA reads TGTGCCACCAGTGAAGGGCGCAATCAGCCCCAGCATTTT. Translating it yields CATSEGRNQPQHF.

The chain combines TRBV2 with TRBJ1-2, with D unclear. V was cut by 8 bases and J by 5 bases, with 12 bases left in between. Germline CDR1 is SNHLY and CDR2 is FYNNEI. The CDR3 runs 12 residues. The CDR3 here is CASLHRGYGYTF. CDR3 nucleotides: TGTGCCAGCTTGCACAGAGGGTATGGCTACACCTTC.

The rearrangement uses TRBV4-1 and TRBJ1-2; no clear D gene. Trimming removed 0 bases from V and 3 bases from J, with 5 bases in between. Looked up from germline, CDR1 is MGHRA and CDR2 is YSYEKL. The CDR3 runs to 13 residues. The CDR3 region is CASSQESHYGYTF. As DNA, the CDR3 is TGCGCCAGCAGCCAAGAGTCCCACTATGGCTACACCTTC.

The chain carries TRBV7-3 and TRBJ1-2, with 7 positions matching TRBD1. This CDR3 contains 13 residues. From germline, CDR1 is SGHTA and CDR2 FQGTGA. Germline trimming cut 5 bases from V and 7 bases from J; bases unmatched to any gene: 7. The CDR3 sequence: CASSTDRAGGYTF. The CDR3, as DNA: TGTGCCAGCAGCACCGACAGGGCTGGTGGCTACACCTTC.

V gene TRBV20-1 combines with J gene TRBJ2-1; 8 bases map to TRBD2. The germline gives CDR1 DFQATT, CDR2 SNEGSKA (reference sequence). The CDR3 sequence is 16 residues long. Trimming cost V 2 bases and J 0 bases; bases outside gene matches: 6. The CDR3 reads CSARPLGTSSYNEQFF. CDR3 DNA sequence: TGCAGTGCTAGACCACTAGGGACTAGCTCCTACAATGAGCAGTTCTTC.

The chain combines TRBV15 with TRBJ2-5; a possible D gene is TRBD2 (5 bases). The CDR3 is 13 amino acids. The germline gives CDR1 LNHNV, CDR2 YYDKDF (reference sequence). V lost 3 bases and J lost 2, with 7 bases in between. The CDR3 DNA sequence: TGTGCCACCAGCAGCGACTATCAAGAGACCCAGTACTTC. Translated: CATSSDYQETQYF.

The V call is TRBV4-3, the J call TRBJ2-3, with D possibly matching TRBD1 (6 bases). CDR1 and CDR2 (germline): LGHNA, YSLEER. Trimming pared 1 base from V and 3 bases from J, leaving 11 bases between. The CDR3 runs to 15 residues. The CDR3 loop is CASSQAARGTDTQYF. The CDR3 DNA follows: TGCGCCAGCAGCCAAGCGGCCAGGGGAACAGATACGCAGTATTTT.

The chain couples TRBV6-1 to TRBJ2-1, with 12 bases identical to TRBD2. Looked up from germline, CDR1 is MNHNS and CDR2 is SASEGT. V dropped 6 bases and J dropped 8; count of bases not matched to a gene: 14. The CDR3 is made up of 17 amino acids. The chain's CDR3 is CASSLRSASGGGYEQFF. The CDR3 DNA follows: TGTGCCAGCAGCCTACGTTCGGCTAGCGGGGGGGGCTATGAGCAGTTCTTC.

The CDR3 nucleotides are TGTGCCACCAGTGATTTTAACGGCTATGGCTACACCTTC. The encoded protein is CATSDFNGYGYTF. The genes are TRBV24-1 and TRBJ1-2; D not resolved. Trimming removed 1 base from V and 4 bases from J, with 6 bases in between. The CDR3 has 13 residues. The germline gives CDR1 KGHDR, CDR2 SFDVKD.

The chain uses TRBV20-1 and TRBJ2-1, with 9 bases matching TRBD2. The CDR3 is 19 residues long. Per the germline V gene, CDR1 is DFQATT and CDR2 is SNEGSKA (reference sequence). Germline trimming cut 3 bases from V and 0 bases from J; bases unmatched to any gene: 15. Here the CDR3 DNA reads TGCAGTGCTAGTAATCCGGGGCTAGCGGGACTAAGCTCCTACAATGAGCAGTTCTTC. Translated: CSASNPGLAGLSSYNEQFF.

The chain combines TRBV7-2 with TRBJ2-5; D is ambiguous. Germline CDR1 reads SGHTA; CDR2 reads FQGNSA. Trimming took 1 base from V and 9 from J, leaving 15 bases between them. The CDR3 spans 14 residues. This chain's CDR3 is CASSLESTLGSQYF. As DNA, the CDR3 is TGTGCCAGCAGCTTAGAGTCGACTCTGGGGTCCCAGTACTTC.

This sequence joins TRBV3-1 and TRBJ2-2; D is perhaps TRBD1 (6 bases). The CDR3 length is 15 residues. V lost 2 bases and J lost 6, with 13 bases in between. Germline lookup yields CDR1 LGHDT and CDR2 YNNKEL (reference sequence). The CDR3 DNA follows: TGTGCCAGCAGCCAACAGGGGTTGATGGCCGGGGAGCTGTTTTTT. This translates into CASSQQGLMAGELFF.